The 8 T cell receptor beta chains below were found in one sample sequenced in a study of long-term antiretroviral therapy in people with HIV. The libraries were made with immunoSEQ v3.0 at survey level. Libraries were prepared by immunoSEQ multiplex PCR; TCRdb keeps only in-frame clonotypes and omits some of them. In the table there are around 20,000 clones, 84% of which are singletons. The specimen was unsorted PBMCs, collected around 5.9 years after starting antiretroviral therapy. The receptors stem from a young man with HIV.

This clone was detected only once. CDR3 amino acids: CASSSGTGTYNEQFF. In DNA, the CDR3 is TGTGCCAGCAGCTCCGGGACTGGTACCTACAATGAGCAGTTCTTC. The rearrangement uses TRBV7-9 and TRBJ2-1, with D tentatively TRBD2 (6 bases). V lost 4 bases, J lost 2 bases, and 12 bases lay in between. The germline gives CDR1 SEHNR, CDR2 FQNEAQ (reference sequence). The CDR3 length is 15 residues. The full variable domain, rest sourced from reference TRBV7-9 and TRBJ2-1, is DTGVSQNPRHKITKRGQNVTFRCDPISEHNRLYWYRQTLGQGPEFLTYFQNEAQLEKSRLLSDRFSAERPKGSFSTLEIQRTEQGDSAMYLCASSSGTGTYNEQFFGPGTRLTVL.

The rearrangement links TRBV28 to TRBJ1-2; 7 bases map to TRBD1. Germline assignment: CDR1 MDHEN and CDR2 SYDVKM. The CDR3 sequence is 16 residues long. The V and J ends lost 4 bases and 7 bases, in that order; junction bases with no gene match: 15. The CDR3 protein is CASSSPGQAPSGGYTF. The CDR3, as DNA: TGTGCCAGCAGTTCTCCCGGACAGGCCCCATCTGGTGGCTACACCTTC.

CDR3 nucleotides: TGTGCCAGCAGCCCACTGGGGGGTTTGCACAATGAGCAGTTCTTC. Protein: CASSPLGGLHNEQFF. The chain carries TRBV11-2 and TRBJ2-1, with D perhaps matching TRBD2 (6 bases). The V end was cut by 5 bases, the J end by 5 bases, with 16 bases between. The V gene's germline CDR1 is SGHAT and CDR2 FQNNGV. CDR3 length: 15 residues.

The V call is TRBV5-8, the J call TRBJ2-7; 10 positions agree with TRBD2. There are 15 residues in the CDR3. CDR1 is SGHTS, CDR2 YDEGEE, per germline. V shed 2 bases and J 3 bases; nucleotides not matched to a gene: 5. The CDR3 region has the DNA TGTGCCAGCAGCTTCCTAGCGGGAGTCTTCTACGAGCAGTACTTC. Its translation is CASSFLAGVFYEQYF.

This chain uses TRBV28 with TRBJ2-6, with TRBD2 identical over 7 bases. Germline CDR1 and CDR2: MDHEN and SYDVKM. CDR3 length equals 15 residues. After removal of 6 bases from V and 2 bases from J, the junction contained 4 bases not matched to a gene. CDR3 coding DNA: TGTGCCAGCAGGCGGGGGACGACTGGGGCCAACGTCCTGACTTTC. Amino acid sequence: CASRRGTTGANVLTF.

The rearrangement joins TRBV10-1 to TRBJ1-1; the D is unclear. The CDR3 extends over 12 amino acids. V was cut by 9 bases and J by 1 base, with 9 bases left in between. The germline V gene encodes CDR1 WNHNN and CDR2 SYGVQD (reference sequence). CDR3 coding DNA: TGCGCCAGGGATCCAGGGAACACTGAAGCTTTCTTT. It translates to CARDPGNTEAFF.

This clone has just a few counts. J is TRBJ2-2 and V is TRBV5-4; 8 nucleotides align to TRBD2. Germline CDR1 and CDR2: SGHNT and YYREEE (reference sequence). After removal of 6 bases from V and 4 bases from J, the junction contained 5 bases not matched to a gene. The CDR3 extends over 14 amino acids. In DNA form, the CDR3 reads TGTGCCAGCACCGCCGGGGGGGGCACCGGGGAGCTGTTTTTT. This sequence encodes CASTAGGGTGELFF. Together with reference TRBV5-4 and TRBJ2-2, the CDR3 gives the full variable domain: ETGVTQSPTHLIKTRGQQVTLRCSSQSGHNTVSWYQQALGQGPQFIFQYYREEENGRGNFPPRFSGLQFPNYSSELNVNALELDDSALYLCASTAGGGTGELFFGEGSRLTVL.

V gene TRBV28 combines with J gene TRBJ1-2, with 12 bases that match TRBD1. Per the germline V gene, CDR1 is MDHEN and CDR2 is SYDVKM. After removal of 9 bases from V and 0 bases from J, the junction contained 14 bases not matched to a gene. The CDR3 sequence is 18 residues long. The CDR3 DNA is TGTGCCAGTCACGGGACAGGGGGCTTAAGTCCCTCTAACTATGGCTACACCTTC. Protein product: CASHGTGGLSPSNYGYTF.